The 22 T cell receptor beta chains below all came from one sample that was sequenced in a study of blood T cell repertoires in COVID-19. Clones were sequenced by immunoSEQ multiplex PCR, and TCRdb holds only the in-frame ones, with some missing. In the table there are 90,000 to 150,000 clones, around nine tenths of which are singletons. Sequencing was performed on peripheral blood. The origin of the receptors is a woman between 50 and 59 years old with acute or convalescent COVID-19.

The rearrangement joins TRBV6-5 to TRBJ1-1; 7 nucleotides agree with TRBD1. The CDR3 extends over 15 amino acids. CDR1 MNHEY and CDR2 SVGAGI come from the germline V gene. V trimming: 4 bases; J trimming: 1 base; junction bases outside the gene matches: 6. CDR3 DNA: TGTGCCAGCAGTTCCCCGAGACAGGGGAACACTGAAGCTTTCTTT. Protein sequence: CASSSPRQGNTEAFF.

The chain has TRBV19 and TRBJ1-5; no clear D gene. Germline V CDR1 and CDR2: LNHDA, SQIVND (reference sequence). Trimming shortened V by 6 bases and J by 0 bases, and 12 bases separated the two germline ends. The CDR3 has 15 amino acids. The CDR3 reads CASRQFTYSNQPQHF. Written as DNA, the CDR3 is TGTGCCAGTAGGCAGTTTACGTATAGCAATCAGCCCCAGCATTTT.

As DNA, the CDR3 is TGTGCCAGCAGCTTGGAACAGGGGCACTATGGCTACACCTTC. Translating gives CASSLEQGHYGYTF. The chain links TRBV5-6 to TRBJ1-2; 7 bases line up with TRBD1. Unmatched junction bases numbered 2, after V lost 0 bases and J lost 3 bases. This CDR3 region has 14 residues. Germline CDR1 reads SGHDT; CDR2 reads YYEEEE.

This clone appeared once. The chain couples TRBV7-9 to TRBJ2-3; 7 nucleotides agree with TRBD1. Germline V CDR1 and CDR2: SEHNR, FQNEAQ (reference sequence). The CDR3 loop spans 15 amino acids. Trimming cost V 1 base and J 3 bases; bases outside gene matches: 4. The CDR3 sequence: CASSLVGTATDTQYF. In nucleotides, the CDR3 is TGTGCCAGCAGCTTAGTGGGGACAGCGACAGATACGCAGTATTTT.

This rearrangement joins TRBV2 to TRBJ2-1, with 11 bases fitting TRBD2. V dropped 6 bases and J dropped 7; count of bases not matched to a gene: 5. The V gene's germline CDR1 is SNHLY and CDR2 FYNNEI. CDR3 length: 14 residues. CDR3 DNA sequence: TGTGCCAGCAGCGCTCTAGCGGGGGGAAATGAGCAGTTCTTC. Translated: CASSALAGGNEQFF. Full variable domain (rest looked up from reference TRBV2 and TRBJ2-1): EPEVTQTPSHQVTQMGQEVILRCVPISNHLYFYWYRQILGQKVEFLVSFYNNEISEKSEIFDDQFSVERPDGSNFTLKIRSTKLEDSAMYFCASSALAGGNEQFFGPGTRLTVL.

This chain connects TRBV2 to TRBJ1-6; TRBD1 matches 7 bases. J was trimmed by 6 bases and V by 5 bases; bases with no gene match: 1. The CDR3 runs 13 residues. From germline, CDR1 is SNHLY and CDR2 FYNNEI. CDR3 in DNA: TGTGCCAGCAGTCGGGACAGTAATTCACCCCTCCACTTT. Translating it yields CASSRDSNSPLHF.

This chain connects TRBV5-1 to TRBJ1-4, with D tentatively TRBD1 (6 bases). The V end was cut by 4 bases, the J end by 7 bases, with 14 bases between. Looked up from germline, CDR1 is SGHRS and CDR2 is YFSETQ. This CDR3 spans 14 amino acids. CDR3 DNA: TGCGCCAGCAGCCTGGACAGTCGTAGTGAAAAACTGTTTTTT. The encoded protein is CASSLDSRSEKLFF.

CDR3 in amino acids: CATSESFQETQYF. The CDR3 DNA reads TGTGCCACCAGTGAGTCATTCCAAGAGACCCAGTACTTC. The chain carries TRBV24-1 and TRBJ2-5, with D uncertain. The germline V gene encodes CDR1 KGHDR and CDR2 SFDVKD. This CDR3 contains 13 residues. V dropped 4 bases and J dropped 1 base, with 6 bases sitting between them.

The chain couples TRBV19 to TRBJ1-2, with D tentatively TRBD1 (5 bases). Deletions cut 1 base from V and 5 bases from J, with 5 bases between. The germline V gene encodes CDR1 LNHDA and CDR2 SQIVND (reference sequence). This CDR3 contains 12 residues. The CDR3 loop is CASSIAGYGYTF. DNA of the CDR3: TGTGCCAGTAGTATAGCAGGGTATGGCTACACCTTC.

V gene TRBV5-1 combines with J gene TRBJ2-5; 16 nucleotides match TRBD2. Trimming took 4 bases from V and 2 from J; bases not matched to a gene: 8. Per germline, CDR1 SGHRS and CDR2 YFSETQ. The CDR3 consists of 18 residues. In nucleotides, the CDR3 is TGCGCCAGCAGCCGGGGACTAGCGGGAGGGCCGGTTCAAGAGACCCAGTACTTC. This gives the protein CASSRGLAGGPVQETQYF.

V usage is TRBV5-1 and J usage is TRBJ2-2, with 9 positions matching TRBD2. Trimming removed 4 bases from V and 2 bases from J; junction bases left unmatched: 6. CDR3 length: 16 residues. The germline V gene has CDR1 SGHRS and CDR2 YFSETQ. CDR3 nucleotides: TGCGCCAGCAGCCCCCGGACTAGCGCAAACACCGGGGAGCTGTTTTTT. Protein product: CASSPRTSANTGELFF.

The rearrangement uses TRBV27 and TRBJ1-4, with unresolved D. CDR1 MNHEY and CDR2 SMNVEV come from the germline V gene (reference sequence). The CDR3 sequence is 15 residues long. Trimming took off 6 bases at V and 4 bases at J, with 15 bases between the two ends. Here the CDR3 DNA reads TGTGCCAGCAGGTTTGCAGGCTCCTTTAATGAAAAACTGTTTTTT. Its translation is CASRFAGSFNEKLFF.

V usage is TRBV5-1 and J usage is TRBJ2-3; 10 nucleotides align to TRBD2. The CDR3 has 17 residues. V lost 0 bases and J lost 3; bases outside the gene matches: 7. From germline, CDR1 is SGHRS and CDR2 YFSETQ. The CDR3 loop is CASSLDRSSGGTDTQYF. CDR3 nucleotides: TGCGCCAGCAGCTTGGATCGTTCTAGCGGGGGTACAGATACGCAGTATTTT.

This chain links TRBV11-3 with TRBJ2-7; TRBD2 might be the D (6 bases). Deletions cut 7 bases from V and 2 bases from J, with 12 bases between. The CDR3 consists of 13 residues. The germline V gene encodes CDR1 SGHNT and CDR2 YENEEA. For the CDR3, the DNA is TGTGCCAGCACCGCGGGGATGACCTACGAGCAGTACTTC. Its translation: CASTAGMTYEQYF.

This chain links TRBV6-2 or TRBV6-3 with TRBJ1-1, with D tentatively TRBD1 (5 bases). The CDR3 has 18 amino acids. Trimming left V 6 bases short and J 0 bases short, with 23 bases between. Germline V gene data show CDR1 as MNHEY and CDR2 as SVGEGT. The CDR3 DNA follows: TGTGCCAGCAGCCCGCTACGGGACTCCCGTTTTATGAACACTGAAGCTTTCTTT. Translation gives CASSPLRDSRFMNTEAFF.

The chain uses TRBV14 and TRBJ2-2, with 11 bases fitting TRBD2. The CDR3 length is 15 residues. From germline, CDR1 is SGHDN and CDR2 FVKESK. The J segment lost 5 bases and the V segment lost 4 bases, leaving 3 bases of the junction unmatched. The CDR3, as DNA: TGTGCCAGCAGCCTACTAGCGGGAGCTACCGGGGAGCTGTTTTTT. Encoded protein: CASSLLAGATGELFF.

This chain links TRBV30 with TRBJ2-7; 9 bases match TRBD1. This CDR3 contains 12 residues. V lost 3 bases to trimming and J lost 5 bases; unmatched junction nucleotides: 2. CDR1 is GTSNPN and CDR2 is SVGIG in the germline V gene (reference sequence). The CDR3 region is CAWRGQGHEQYF. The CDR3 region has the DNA TGTGCCTGGAGGGGACAGGGCCACGAGCAGTACTTC.

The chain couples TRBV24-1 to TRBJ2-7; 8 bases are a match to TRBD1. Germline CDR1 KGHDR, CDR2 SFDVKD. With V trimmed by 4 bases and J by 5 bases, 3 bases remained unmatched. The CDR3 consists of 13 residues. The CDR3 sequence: CATSDRDRNEQYF. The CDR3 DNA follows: TGTGCCACCAGTGACCGGGACAGGAACGAGCAGTACTTC.

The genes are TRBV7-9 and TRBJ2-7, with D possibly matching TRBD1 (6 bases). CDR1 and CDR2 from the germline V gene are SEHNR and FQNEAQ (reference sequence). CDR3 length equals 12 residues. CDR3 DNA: TGTGCCAGCAGCTTATTGGAGGCAGGGGCTAAAGTC. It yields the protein CASSLLEAGAKV.

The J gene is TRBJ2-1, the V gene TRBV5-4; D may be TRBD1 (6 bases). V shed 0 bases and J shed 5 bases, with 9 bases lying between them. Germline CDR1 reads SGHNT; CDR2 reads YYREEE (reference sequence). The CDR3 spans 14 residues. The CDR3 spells CASSLDQGNNEQFF. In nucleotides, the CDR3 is TGTGCCAGCAGCTTGGACCAGGGGAACAATGAGCAGTTCTTC.

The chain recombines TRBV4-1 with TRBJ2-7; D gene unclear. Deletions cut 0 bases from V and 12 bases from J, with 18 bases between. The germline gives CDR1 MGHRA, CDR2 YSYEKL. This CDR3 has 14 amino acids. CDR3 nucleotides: TGCGCCAGCAGCCAAGAAGTTGGGCCCCTTACGAGGTACTTC. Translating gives CASSQEVGPLTRYF.

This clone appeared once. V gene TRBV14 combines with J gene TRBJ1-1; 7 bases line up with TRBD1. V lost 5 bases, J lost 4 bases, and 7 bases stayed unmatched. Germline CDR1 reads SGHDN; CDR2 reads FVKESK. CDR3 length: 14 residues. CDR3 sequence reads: CASSVQGVSTEAFF. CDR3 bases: TGTGCCAGCAGCGTTCAGGGGGTCTCCACTGAAGCTTTCTTT.